This TCR beta chain came from a study of blood T cells in healthy people across ages. This clonotype was seen a handful of times. Germline V gene lookup returns CDR1 SQVTM and CDR2 ANQGSEA. V dropped 6 bases and J dropped 2 bases, with 11 bases sitting between them. The CDR3 runs to 12 residues. Combining a sample-barcoded 5' primer with a J-beta primer mix, a second PCR ran for 7 to 11 cycles. The template-switch adaptor was a 5' adaptor with 12 random nucleotides. It tagged each cDNA molecule. Paired-end reads containing CDR3 totaled no fewer than 2.5 million for each sample. TCRdb re-called the 5' RACE reads with MiXCR, one entry per CDR3 protein. The sample yields roughly 560,000 distinct CDR3 sequences, around 24% seen once. This same sample was also part of a study on T cells of mothers and their children.

V is TRBV29-1 and J is TRBJ2-7, with D perhaps matching TRBD2 (6 bases). The sequence derives from a boy aged 5 to 17 in good health. The sequenced sample was blood. The CDR3 nucleotides are TGCAGCGTGGAGGGTGTCCCCTACGAGCAGTACTTC. Encoded protein: CSVEGVPYEQYF.